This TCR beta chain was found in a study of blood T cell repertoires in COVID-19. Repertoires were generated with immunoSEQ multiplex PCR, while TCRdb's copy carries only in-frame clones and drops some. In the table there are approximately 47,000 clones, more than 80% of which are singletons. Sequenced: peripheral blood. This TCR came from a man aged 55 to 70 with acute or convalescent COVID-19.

CDR3 in amino acids: CASSLRTGQGRANYGYTF. CDR3 coding DNA: TGCGCCAGCAGCTTGCGAACGGGACAGGGGAGAGCTAACTATGGCTACACCTTC. The V and J genes are TRBV5-1 and TRBJ1-2; 10 bases match TRBD1. Per germline, CDR1 SGHRS and CDR2 YFSETQ. V lost 1 base and J lost 0; bases outside the gene matches: 9. This CDR3 has 18 amino acids. The full variable domain, rest sourced from reference TRBV5-1 and TRBJ1-2, is KAGVTQTPRYLIKTRGQQVTLSCSPISGHRSVSWYQQTPGQGLQFLFEYFSETQRNKGNFPGRFSGRQFSNSRSEMNVSTLELGDSALYLCASSLRTGQGRANYGYTFGSGTRLTVV.